This T cell receptor (beta chain) is from a study of graft-versus-host responses after intestinal transplantation. Across the whole study: Transplants were multivisceral, liver-intestinal, or isolated intestinal. Recipients across the board were started on anti-thymocyte globulin induction, then kept on tacrolimus and steroids for approximately three years.

The CDR3 has 15 amino acids. Trimming cost V 0 bases and J 5 bases, with 11 bases left between them. Per germline, CDR1 SGDLS and CDR2 YYNGEE. This clone was picked up a small number of times. Its target is unknown. Study results and limitations: The study associated peak circulating GvH clone levels with early post-transplant HvG declines. GvH clones detected in recipient marrow included some appearing first in ileum or blood.

Produced via immunoSEQ multiplex PCR; TCRdb's table is partial and in-frame only. The table records about 18,000 clones, around 82% of them present only once. To release intraepithelial and lamina propria lymphocytes, the graft tissue was processed. This clonotype was obtained from a human patient who received an intestinal transplant, so some T cells may come from the graft donor. The chain is built from TRBV9 and TRBJ1-4; D gene unclear. Sequenced here: ileum tissue, sampled 17 days after transplant. The CDR3 spells CASSVEGRFNEKLFF. The CDR3 region has the DNA TGTGCCAGCAGCGTAGAGGGCAGATTCAATGAAAAACTGTTTTTT.